The sequence of this TCR beta chain was determined in a study of radiation and T cells in renal cell carcinoma. Documented time point: blood 4 weeks post-SBRT, at nephrectomy. As for treatment: 15 Gy SBRT to primary tumor, nephrectomy 4 weeks later. The assay was immunoSEQ multiplex PCR, and TCRdb's table has in-frame clones only and misses some. Of about 100,000 clones detected, roughly 88% appear once; the ten largest clones hold approximately 7.3%. The CDR3 is 15 residues long. V lost 3 bases to trimming and J lost 0 bases; unmatched junction nucleotides: 2. Germline V gene sequence: CDR1 SEHNR, CDR2 FQNEAQ (reference sequence).

The source material was blood, sampled from a patient whose treatment included radiotherapy and nephrectomy. The gene calls are TRBV7-9 and TRBJ2-5, with 9 bases that match TRBD1. The TCR comes from a man in his 60s with renal cell carcinoma. The CDR3 DNA is TGTGCCAGCAGCTTCCGGGACAGGGACCAAGAGACCCAGTACTTC. Encoded protein: CASSFRDRDQETQYF.